This T cell receptor (beta chain) was captured in a study of blood T cell repertoires in COVID-19. Here immunoSEQ multiplex PCR was the method, and the copy in TCRdb shows in-frame clones only, minus some. The sample has about 96,000 clones; 70% to 85% are singletons. This TCR came from a woman aged 55-70 years with acute or convalescent COVID-19. Sequenced sample: peripheral blood.

CDR3 coding DNA: TGTGCCAGCAGTGTGTTACAGAGCAATCAGCCCCAGCATTTT. Residues: CASSVLQSNQPQHF. The V and J genes are TRBV2 and TRBJ1-5, with D unresolved. Germline CDR1 and CDR2: SNHLY and FYNNEI. This CDR3 is 14 amino acids long. Trimming cost V 4 bases and J 1 base, with 8 bases left between them.